The rows below give T cell receptor beta chains drawn from one sample of a study of T cells after yellow fever vaccination. MiXCR, applied by TCRdb to the 5' RACE reads, yields one record per CDR3 protein. Seen here are 200,000 to 300,000 distinct CDR3 sequences, 6.9% observed once, and the top ten hold approximately 0.85%. The starting material was CD4+ T cells sorted from PBMCs, obtained 15 days after the yellow fever booster vaccination. The receptor source for this set is a man aged 30 to 39 who received the YFV17D yellow fever vaccine. Each CDR3 is given with its conserved first and last residue. The order of the fields is D gene, V gene, J gene, clone size, CDR3 DNA, CDR3 protein. A D gene is named only where the DNA matches it firmly. Not all rows give a size; the values are once, few, many and, for expanded clones, a class.

d_call: -
v_call: TRBV5-6
j_call: TRBJ2-7
clone_size: -
cdr3_nt: TGTGCCAGCAGCTTGTACGACGAGCAGTACTTC
cdr3_aa: CASSLYDEQYF

d_call: TRBD2
v_call: TRBV19
j_call: TRBJ2-7
clone_size: few
cdr3_nt: TGTGCCAGTAGTATCGGACAGGCGGGACTAGCGGGGACTCAGTACTTC
cdr3_aa: CASSIGQAGLAGTQYF

d_call: TRBD2
v_call: TRBV5-6
j_call: TRBJ2-1
clone_size: few
cdr3_nt: TGTGCCAGCAGCTTCAGAGGGTCTGGCGGGAGGGGGCCCAATGAGCAGTTCTTC
cdr3_aa: CASSFRGSGGRGPNEQFF

d_call: -
v_call: TRBV3-1
j_call: TRBJ2-7
clone_size: many
cdr3_nt: TGTGCCAGCAGCCAAGCGGGCCGGGCAACAAACGGCGAGCAGTACTTC
cdr3_aa: CASSQAGRATNGEQYF

d_call: -
v_call: TRBV20-1
j_call: TRBJ2-3
clone_size: -
cdr3_nt: TGCAGTGCTAGACCGCTTCAGCGGGCGGTAGATACGCAGTATTTT
cdr3_aa: CSARPLQRAVDTQYF

d_call: -
v_call: TRBV7-9
j_call: TRBJ2-5
clone_size: many
cdr3_nt: TGTGCCAGCAGCCGCCAGGTGGCCGATAGGACGGAGACCCAGTACTTC
cdr3_aa: CASSRQVADRTETQYF

d_call: -
v_call: TRBV2
j_call: TRBJ2-1
clone_size: few
cdr3_nt: TGTGCCAGCAGTGACTTGATGGGCGGTGAGCAGTTCTTC
cdr3_aa: CASSDLMGGEQFF

d_call: TRBD1
v_call: TRBV5-1
j_call: TRBJ1-5
clone_size: many
cdr3_nt: TGCGCCAGCAGCCCGGGACAGGGAGGGAGCAATCAGCCCCAGCATTTT
cdr3_aa: CASSPGQGGSNQPQHF

d_call: -
v_call: TRBV6-1
j_call: TRBJ1-5
clone_size: few
cdr3_nt: TGTGCCAGCAGTGGACAGGTCAATCAGCCCCAGCATTTT
cdr3_aa: CASSGQVNQPQHF

d_call: -
v_call: TRBV7-2
j_call: TRBJ2-3
clone_size: many
cdr3_nt: TGTGCCAGCAGCTTAAGGTTGACCCCCCGGGATACGCAGTATTTT
cdr3_aa: CASSLRLTPRDTQYF

d_call: TRBD1
v_call: TRBV5-4
j_call: TRBJ1-4
clone_size: few
cdr3_nt: TGTGCCAGCAGCCAGGGACAGGGCGGTGAAAAACTGTTTTTT
cdr3_aa: CASSQGQGGEKLFF

d_call: -
v_call: TRBV24-1
j_call: TRBJ2-7
clone_size: -
cdr3_nt: TGTGCCACCAGTGATTTGACAGGTTTCGAGCAGTACTTC
cdr3_aa: CATSDLTGFEQYF

d_call: -
v_call: TRBV12-3/TRBV12-4
j_call: TRBJ2-7
clone_size: many
cdr3_nt: TGTGCCAGCAGTTTCGTCAGATTAGCCGAGCAGTACTTC
cdr3_aa: CASSFVRLAEQYF

d_call: TRBD2
v_call: TRBV7-2
j_call: TRBJ2-1
clone_size: many
cdr3_nt: TGTGCCAGCAGCTTAGCTGGATGGGGGACTAGCGGGAGTAATGAGCAGTTCTTC
cdr3_aa: CASSLAGWGTSGSNEQFF

d_call: TRBD2
v_call: TRBV28
j_call: TRBJ2-2
clone_size: few
cdr3_nt: TGTGCCAGCAGTCTAAGGACTAGCGGGAACACCGGGGAGCTGTTTTTT
cdr3_aa: CASSLRTSGNTGELFF

d_call: -
v_call: TRBV20-1
j_call: TRBJ2-5
clone_size: many
cdr3_nt: TGCAGTGCTAGGTATCTGGAGACCCAGTACTTC
cdr3_aa: CSARYLETQYF

d_call: -
v_call: TRBV20-1
j_call: TRBJ2-4
clone_size: -
cdr3_nt: TGTGTGGGAGCTCCAAACAAGAACATTCAGTACTTC
cdr3_aa: CVGAPNKNIQYF

d_call: -
v_call: TRBV28
j_call: TRBJ1-5
clone_size: -
cdr3_nt: TGTGCCAGCAGCTTCCACGGGTCGGGCGGTCAGCCCCAGCATTTT
cdr3_aa: CASSFHGSGGQPQHF

d_call: TRBD2
v_call: TRBV5-1
j_call: TRBJ2-3
clone_size: -
cdr3_nt: TGCGCCAGCAGCTTGGCTGGGCGGGAGATGGATACGCAGTATTTT
cdr3_aa: CASSLAGREMDTQYF

d_call: TRBD2
v_call: TRBV7-2
j_call: TRBJ2-5
clone_size: many
cdr3_nt: TGTGCCAGCAGCTTAGGAGGGACTAGAGAGACCCAGTACTTC
cdr3_aa: CASSLGGTRETQYF

d_call: -
v_call: TRBV12-3/TRBV12-4
j_call: TRBJ2-7
clone_size: many
cdr3_nt: TGTGCCAGCAGTACCGGATTCGAGCAGTACTTC
cdr3_aa: CASSTGFEQYF

d_call: -
v_call: TRBV10-1
j_call: TRBJ2-3
clone_size: many
cdr3_nt: TGCGCCAGCAGTGAAGGGACAGATACGCAGTATTTT
cdr3_aa: CASSEGTDTQYF

d_call: -
v_call: TRBV7-3
j_call: TRBJ2-3
clone_size: many
cdr3_nt: TGTGCCAGCAGCTTCGGGACCGAGGTCGTGGCAGATACGCAGTATTTT
cdr3_aa: CASSFGTEVVADTQYF

d_call: -
v_call: TRBV7-2
j_call: TRBJ2-7
clone_size: many
cdr3_nt: TGTGCCAGCACCCCGTCAAGGCCCTACGAGCAGTACTTC
cdr3_aa: CASTPSRPYEQYF